The present entry profiles one TCR beta chain with its context. Its target is unknown. This entry is derived from a study of beta chain features in type 1 diabetes. Notes on the study in general: For Type 1 diabetes patients, all four CD4+ subsets carried TCRB CDR3s that were moderately but significantly shorter. The study notes PCR might favor shorter templates equally in patients and controls. When VDJ junctions were examined, type 1 diabetes patients showed fewer insertions and more deletions.

Every isolated RNA sample was fully reverse transcribed, so sequencing captured expressed TCRB transcripts. The repertoire was sequenced with immunoSEQ multiplex PCR; TCRdb's copy has only in-frame clones and lacks some. Among under 250,000 clones listed, around 14% were seen once. About 100 mL of blood, on average, came from one heparinised draw per donor. CDR1 is MNHEY, CDR2 SMNVEV, per germline (reference sequence). CDR3 length equals 14 residues. The trim removed 10 bases at V and 5 bases at J, leaving 12 bases unmatched. This TCR derives from a man younger than 45 with type 1 diabetes. The sequenced material came from naive CD4+ T cells from blood. The rearrangement joins TRBV27 to TRBJ2-5; TRBD1 matches at 8 bases. This CDR3 reads CATQSRGRSETQYF. CDR3 coding DNA: TGTGCCACCCAATCCAGGGGGCGGTCGGAGACCCAGTACTTC.